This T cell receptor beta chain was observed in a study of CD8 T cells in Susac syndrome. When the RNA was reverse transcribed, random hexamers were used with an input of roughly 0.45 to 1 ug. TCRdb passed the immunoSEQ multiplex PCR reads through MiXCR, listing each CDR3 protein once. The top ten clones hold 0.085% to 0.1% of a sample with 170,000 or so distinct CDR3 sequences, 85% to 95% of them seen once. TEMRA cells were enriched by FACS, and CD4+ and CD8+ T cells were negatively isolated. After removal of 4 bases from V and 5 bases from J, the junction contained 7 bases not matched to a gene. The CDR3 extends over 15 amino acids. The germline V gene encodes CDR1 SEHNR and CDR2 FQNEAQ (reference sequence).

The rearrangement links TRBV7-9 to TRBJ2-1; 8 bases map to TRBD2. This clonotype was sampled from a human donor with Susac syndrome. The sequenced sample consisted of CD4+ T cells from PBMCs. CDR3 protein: CASSYTSGTDNEQFF. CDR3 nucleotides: TGTGCCAGCAGCTATACTAGCGGAACTGACAATGAGCAGTTCTTC.